This entry features one T cell receptor beta chain sequence. This record belongs to a study of technical replicates of blood from a handful of donors. The V end lost 0 bases, the J end lost 2 bases, and 7 bases lay between the germline ends. Germline CDR1 and CDR2: MNHEY and SMNVEV (reference sequence). The CDR3 loop spans 14 amino acids. Sequencing used immunoSEQ multiplex PCR; TCRdb keeps in-frame clones, though not all of them. The sample shows 60,000 to 65,000 clones, 80% to 90% of them seen only once. What was sequenced was PBMCs. The V call is TRBV27, the J call TRBJ1-2, with D perhaps matching TRBD1 (5 bases). The sequence was collected from a human donor in good health. Some clones in this sample may be carry-over from other donors' samples. The CDR3 loop reads CASSLSGANYGYTF. CDR3 nucleotide sequence: TGTGCCAGCAGTTTATCAGGGGCCAACTATGGCTACACCTTC.